This TCR beta chain was sequenced for a study of T-cell memory formation after mild COVID-19. Background on the study: For the most part, TCR clusters were specific to one donor. Study-wide results and limits: There was a balanced CD4/CD8 profile in clones contracting day 15 to 85, and later expanders leaned CD4+. Certain responding clones were present in pre-infection memory, suggesting participation of cross-reactive memory. CD4+ clones that contracted lay mainly in CM and EM; CD8+ ones lay in EMRA.

In TCRdb, the 5' RACE reads were re-called with MiXCR into one record per CDR3 protein. The data show 140,000 or so distinct CDR3 sequences, with over 6% seen just once and about 2% held by the top ten. This clonotype came up many times. The antigen is not known. This CDR3 is 15 amino acids long. The V gene's germline CDR1 is SNHLY and CDR2 FYNNEI. Trimming shortened V by 6 bases and J by 5 bases, and 18 bases separated the two germline ends. This chain connects TRBV2 to TRBJ2-3, with D possibly being TRBD1 or TRBD2 (6 bases each). The sequence came from an adult woman who had mild COVID-19 (a few samples of this study predate the infection). Cell type and time point are not known. Sequenced input: PBMCs or a T cell subset sorted from them (not recorded which). The CDR3 reads CASSPGPGGQDTQYF. CDR3 DNA sequence: TGTGCCAGCAGCCCGGGACCCGGGGGACAAGATACGCAGTATTTT.